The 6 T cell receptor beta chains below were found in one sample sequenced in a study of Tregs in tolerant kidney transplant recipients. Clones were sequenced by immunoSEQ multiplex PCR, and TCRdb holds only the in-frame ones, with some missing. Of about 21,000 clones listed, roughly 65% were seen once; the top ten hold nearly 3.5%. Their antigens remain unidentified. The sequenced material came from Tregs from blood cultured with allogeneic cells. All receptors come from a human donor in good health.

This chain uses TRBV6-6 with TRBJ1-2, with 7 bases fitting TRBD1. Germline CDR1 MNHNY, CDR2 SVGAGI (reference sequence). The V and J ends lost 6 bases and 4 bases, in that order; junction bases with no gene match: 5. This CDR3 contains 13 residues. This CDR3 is CASRETGFYGYTF. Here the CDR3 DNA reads TGTGCCAGCAGAGAGACAGGGTTCTATGGCTACACCTTC.

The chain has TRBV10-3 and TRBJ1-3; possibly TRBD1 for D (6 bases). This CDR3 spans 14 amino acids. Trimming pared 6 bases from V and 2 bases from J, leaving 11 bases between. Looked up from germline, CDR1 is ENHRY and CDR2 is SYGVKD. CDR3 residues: CAISRGSAGNTIYF. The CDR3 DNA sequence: TGTGCCATCAGCAGGGGTTCAGCTGGAAACACCATATATTTT.

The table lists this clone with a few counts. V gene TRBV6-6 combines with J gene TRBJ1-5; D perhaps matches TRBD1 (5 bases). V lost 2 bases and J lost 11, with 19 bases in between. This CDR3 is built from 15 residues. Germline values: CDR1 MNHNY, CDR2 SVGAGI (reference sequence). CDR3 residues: CASSYALISGGAQHF. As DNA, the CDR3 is TGTGCCAGCAGTTACGCCCTGATTTCGGGGGGGGCCCAGCATTTT.

Here the CDR3 DNA reads TGTGCCAGCAGTCCACTAAGCTCCTACAATGAGCAGTTCTTC. Amino acids: CASSPLSSYNEQFF. V gene TRBV27 combines with J gene TRBJ2-1; D unresolved. Looked up from germline, CDR1 is MNHEY and CDR2 is SMNVEV (reference sequence). The V and J ends lost 5 bases and 0 bases respectively, with 8 bases between them. The CDR3 contains 14 residues.

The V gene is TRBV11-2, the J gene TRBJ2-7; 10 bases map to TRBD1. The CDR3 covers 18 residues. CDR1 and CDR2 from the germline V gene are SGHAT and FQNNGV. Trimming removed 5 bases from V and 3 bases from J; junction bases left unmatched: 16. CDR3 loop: CASSTRQGADTRNYEQYF. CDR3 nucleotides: TGTGCCAGCAGCACCAGACAGGGGGCAGACACCAGAAACTACGAGCAGTACTTC.

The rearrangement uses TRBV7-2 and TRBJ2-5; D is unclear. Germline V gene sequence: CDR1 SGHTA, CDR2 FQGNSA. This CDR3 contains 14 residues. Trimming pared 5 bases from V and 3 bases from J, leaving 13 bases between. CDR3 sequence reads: CASSPRASEETQYF. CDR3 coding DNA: TGTGCCAGCAGCCCACGGGCGAGTGAAGAGACCCAGTACTTC.